A single sample is the source of the 7 T cell receptor beta chains below, sequenced in a study of cytomegalovirus exposure and HLA in healthy donors. The PCR had 60 Vbeta and 13 Jbeta primers. Method: immunoSEQ multiplex PCR; TCRdb's copy keeps in-frame clones and lacks some. The sample comprises around 150,000 clones, about 82% of which are singletons, and about 2% rests with the top ten. The source material was PBMCs. The source of these receptors is a female donor in good health and CMV-seropositive.

The V call is TRBV15, the J call TRBJ2-1, with 11 bases aligning to TRBD2. Germline values: CDR1 LNHNV, CDR2 YYDKDF (reference sequence). This CDR3 contains 14 residues. The ends lost 6 bases at V and 7 bases at J; junction bases unmatched: 5. CDR3 in amino acids: CATRKTSGVNEQFF. CDR3 DNA sequence: TGTGCCACCAGGAAGACTAGCGGGGTGAATGAGCAGTTCTTC.

The gene calls are TRBV5-4 and TRBJ2-1; 8 positions agree with TRBD2. The CDR3 totals 15 residues. The junction had 2 bases not matched to a gene; V was cut back by 3 bases and J by 0 bases. Germline CDR1 reads SGHNT; CDR2 reads YYREEE (reference sequence). The CDR3 protein is CASSSGGVSYNEQFF. The CDR3 DNA reads TGTGCCAGCAGCTCCGGGGGGGTCTCCTACAATGAGCAGTTCTTC.

The V and J genes are TRBV4-1 and TRBJ2-5; 8 bases fit TRBD1. The CDR3 extends over 14 amino acids. Germline assignment: CDR1 MGHRA and CDR2 YSYEKL. The junction had 2 bases not matched to a gene; V was cut back by 3 bases and J by 2 bases. DNA for the CDR3: TGCGCCAGCAGCCAGCGACAGGGGCAAGAGACCCAGTACTTC. Amino acids: CASSQRQGQETQYF.

The rearrangement joins TRBV10-3 to TRBJ2-1; unclear D gene. Trimming took 3 bases from V and 9 from J, leaving 6 bases between them. The germline gives CDR1 ENHRY, CDR2 SYGVKD. The CDR3 length is 11 residues. The CDR3 reads CAISDRSEQFF. The CDR3 DNA reads as TGTGCCATCAGTGACCGGTCTGAGCAGTTCTTC.

The chain links TRBV19 to TRBJ1-2, with 7 bases that match TRBD1. From germline, CDR1 is LNHDA and CDR2 SQIVND (reference sequence). Losses at the gene ends were 5 bases for V and 7 bases for J; bases not matched to a gene: 7. CDR3 length: 13 amino acids. CDR3 sequence: CASSPQGTVGYTF. DNA for the CDR3: TGTGCCAGTAGTCCCCAAGGGACAGTTGGCTACACCTTC. The complete variable domain, with remaining parts taken from reference TRBV19 and TRBJ1-2, reads DGGITQSPKYLFRKEGQNVTLSCEQNLNHDAMYWYRQDPGQGLRLIYYSQIVNDFQKGDIAEGYSVSREKKESFPLTVTSAQKNPTAFYLCASSPQGTVGYTFGSGTRLTVV.

The chain carries TRBV2 and TRBJ1-1, with TRBD1 matching 7 bases. Unmatched junction bases numbered 6, after V lost 10 bases and J lost 1 base. The CDR3 has 13 residues. CDR1 and CDR2 (germline): SNHLY, FYNNEI. This CDR3 is CATGQGENTEAFF. CDR3 nucleotides: TGTGCCACCGGGCAGGGGGAGAACACTGAAGCTTTCTTT.

The chain carries TRBV5-1 and TRBJ1-5; TRBD1 agrees at 8 bases. J was trimmed by 7 bases and V by 8 bases; bases with no gene match: 8. The V gene's germline CDR1 is SGHRS and CDR2 YFSETQ. This CDR3 is built from 13 residues. CDR3 protein: CASTDRAAQPQHF. The CDR3 nucleotides read TGCGCCAGTACGGACAGGGCCGCCCAGCCCCAGCATTTT.